The rows below give T cell receptor beta chains drawn from one sample of a study of technical replicates of blood from a handful of donors. Profiling relied on immunoSEQ multiplex PCR, and the TCRdb table lists in-frame clones only, not all of them. The sample includes tens of thousands of clones, roughly 94% of them seen just once. The specimen sequenced was T cells isolated from PBMCs. Source of these receptors: a human donor in good health. The CDR3 runs from the conserved cysteine through the conserved F or W. Fields, in order: D gene, J gene, V gene, clone size, CDR3 protein, CDR3 DNA. D genes are given only for firm matches. The size field is filled for only some rows; it gives once, few, many or a size class.

d_call: TRBD2; j_call: TRBJ2-1; v_call: TRBV4-2; clone_size: -; cdr3_aa: CASSQSLAGDPANEQFF; cdr3_nt: TGTGCCAGCAGCCAAAGCCTAGCGGGGGACCCCGCCAATGAGCAGTTCTTC
d_call: TRBD2; j_call: TRBJ2-7; v_call: TRBV6-1; clone_size: -; cdr3_aa: CASRVGLAEPYEQYF; cdr3_nt: TGTGCCAGCAGAGTAGGACTAGCGGAACCCTACGAGCAGTACTTC
d_call: -; j_call: TRBJ2-7; v_call: TRBV25-1; clone_size: -; cdr3_aa: CASSTGQLSSYEQYF; cdr3_nt: TGTGCCAGCAGCACCGGACAGTTAAGCTCCTACGAGCAGTACTTC
d_call: -; j_call: TRBJ2-3; v_call: TRBV7-6; clone_size: -; cdr3_aa: CASSLVGGDTQYF; cdr3_nt: TGTGCCAGCAGCTTAGTAGGAGGGGATACGCAGTATTTT
d_call: -; j_call: TRBJ1-1; v_call: TRBV5-1; clone_size: -; cdr3_aa: CASRARDDTEAFF; cdr3_nt: TGCGCCAGCAGGGCGAGGGATGACACTGAAGCTTTCTTT
d_call: TRBD1; j_call: TRBJ2-7; v_call: TRBV18; clone_size: once; cdr3_aa: CASSSGTGTYEQYF; cdr3_nt: TGTGCCAGCTCCTCCGGGACAGGGACCTACGAGCAGTACTTC
d_call: -; j_call: TRBJ2-3; v_call: TRBV25-1; clone_size: -; cdr3_aa: CASSELQPGKDTQYF; cdr3_nt: TGTGCCAGCAGTGAATTACAGCCAGGGAAGGATACGCAGTATTTT
d_call: TRBD1; j_call: TRBJ2-7; v_call: TRBV28; clone_size: -; cdr3_aa: CASERDRAYEQYF; cdr3_nt: TGTGCCAGCGAGCGGGACAGGGCCTACGAGCAGTACTTC
d_call: TRBD2; j_call: TRBJ2-1; v_call: TRBV14; clone_size: -; cdr3_aa: CASSQQPTSDEQFF; cdr3_nt: TGTGCCAGCAGCCAGCAACCGACTAGCGATGAGCAGTTCTTC
d_call: -; j_call: TRBJ1-6; v_call: TRBV5-1; clone_size: -; cdr3_aa: CASSTGTGLSPLHF; cdr3_nt: TGCGCCAGCAGCACCGGGACTGGTTTATCACCCCTCCACTTT
d_call: -; j_call: TRBJ2-3; v_call: TRBV29-1; clone_size: -; cdr3_aa: CSVARESDTQYF; cdr3_nt: TGCAGCGTTGCTAGGGAGTCAGATACGCAGTATTTT
d_call: TRBD1; j_call: TRBJ1-2; v_call: TRBV5-5; clone_size: -; cdr3_aa: CASSLGDRSLYGYTF; cdr3_nt: TGTGCCAGCAGCTTGGGGGACAGGTCTTTGTATGGCTACACCTTC
d_call: TRBD1; j_call: TRBJ2-4; v_call: TRBV6-1; clone_size: -; cdr3_aa: CASREQGAKNIQYF; cdr3_nt: TGTGCCAGCAGGGAACAGGGGGCCAAAAACATTCAGTACTTC
d_call: -; j_call: TRBJ1-5; v_call: TRBV30; clone_size: few; cdr3_aa: CAWSLYNQPQHF; cdr3_nt: TGTGCCTGGAGTTTATACAATCAGCCCCAGCATTTT
d_call: TRBD1; j_call: TRBJ2-2; v_call: TRBV5-1; clone_size: -; cdr3_aa: CASSSGQGNTGELFF; cdr3_nt: TGCGCCAGCAGCTCCGGACAGGGGAACACCGGGGAGCTGTTTTTT
d_call: TRBD2; j_call: TRBJ2-7; v_call: TRBV7-9; clone_size: -; cdr3_aa: CASSFTAGARSYEQYF; cdr3_nt: TGTGCCAGCAGCTTTACAGCGGGAGCAAGGTCCTACGAGCAGTACTTC
d_call: TRBD1; j_call: TRBJ1-2; v_call: TRBV2; clone_size: -; cdr3_aa: CASRGRTGTHGYTF; cdr3_nt: TGTGCCAGCAGGGGCAGGACAGGGACTCATGGCTACACCTTC
d_call: TRBD2; j_call: TRBJ2-3; v_call: TRBV2; clone_size: -; cdr3_aa: CASRAPGLAGTDTQYF; cdr3_nt: TGTGCCAGCAGGGCCCCGGGACTAGCGGGAACAGATACGCAGTATTTT
d_call: -; j_call: TRBJ2-7; v_call: TRBV5-1; clone_size: -; cdr3_aa: CASSTGLEGEEQYF; cdr3_nt: TGCGCCAGCAGCACGGGACTGGAAGGGGAAGAGCAGTACTTC
d_call: TRBD1; j_call: TRBJ1-6; v_call: TRBV28; clone_size: -; cdr3_aa: CASVGQGWTPLHF; cdr3_nt: TGTGCCAGCGTGGGACAGGGTTGGACACCCCTCCACTTT
d_call: -; j_call: TRBJ2-5; v_call: TRBV6-5; clone_size: -; cdr3_aa: CASSYGGWETQYF; cdr3_nt: TGTGCCAGCAGTTACGGGGGCTGGGAGACCCAGTACTTC
d_call: -; j_call: TRBJ1-3; v_call: TRBV27; clone_size: once; cdr3_aa: CASSLFLPSSGNTIYF; cdr3_nt: TGTGCCAGCAGTTTATTCCTACCTTCCTCTGGAAACACCATATATTTT
d_call: -; j_call: TRBJ1-2; v_call: TRBV7-8; clone_size: -; cdr3_aa: CASSLSRGNRNYGYTF; cdr3_nt: TGTGCCAGCAGCTTATCTAGGGGAAACAGGAACTATGGCTACACCTTC
d_call: TRBD1; j_call: TRBJ1-6; v_call: TRBV18; clone_size: -; cdr3_aa: CASLDRVDSPLHF; cdr3_nt: TGTGCCAGCCTAGACAGGGTGGATTCACCCCTCCACTTT
d_call: -; j_call: TRBJ2-5; v_call: TRBV5-6; clone_size: -; cdr3_aa: CASSSRTFQETQYF; cdr3_nt: TGTGCCAGCAGCTCCAGGACATTCCAAGAGACCCAGTACTTC
d_call: TRBD2; j_call: TRBJ2-3; v_call: TRBV19; clone_size: -; cdr3_aa: CASSTMAPKDLAGGPPDTQYF; cdr3_nt: TGTGCCAGTAGTACGATGGCGCCAAAGGACTTAGCGGGAGGCCCCCCAGATACGCAGTATTTT
d_call: TRBD1; j_call: TRBJ2-7; v_call: TRBV7-9; clone_size: -; cdr3_aa: CASSFGTVTYEQYF; cdr3_nt: TGTGCCAGCAGCTTCGGGACAGTAACCTACGAGCAGTACTTC
d_call: TRBD1; j_call: TRBJ1-2; v_call: TRBV10-3; clone_size: -; cdr3_aa: CAISVDLLGTGAGYTF; cdr3_nt: TGTGCCATCAGTGTGGATTTGCTAGGGACAGGGGCCGGCTACACCTTC
d_call: -; j_call: TRBJ1-3; v_call: TRBV18; clone_size: -; cdr3_aa: CASSPSTSGYASGNTIYF; cdr3_nt: TGTGCCAGCTCACCATCCACCTCCGGGTATGCATCTGGAAACACCATATATTTT
d_call: -; j_call: TRBJ1-1; v_call: TRBV29-1; clone_size: -; cdr3_aa: CSVEDTVTEHFF; cdr3_nt: TGCAGCGTTGAAGATACGGTGACGGAGCATTTCTTT
d_call: TRBD1; j_call: TRBJ1-6; v_call: TRBV2; clone_size: -; cdr3_aa: CASSSGTGGNSPLHF; cdr3_nt: TGTGCCAGCAGTTCCGGGACAGGGGGTAATTCACCCCTCCACTTT
d_call: -; j_call: TRBJ2-4; v_call: TRBV28; clone_size: -; cdr3_aa: CASSFSLAKNIQYF; cdr3_nt: TGTGCCAGCAGTTTCTCGTTGGCCAAAAACATTCAGTACTTC
d_call: -; j_call: TRBJ1-1; v_call: TRBV7-8; clone_size: -; cdr3_aa: CASSLVSAGVAEAFF; cdr3_nt: TGTGCCAGCAGCTTAGTCTCGGCGGGGGTGGCTGAAGCTTTCTTT
d_call: -; j_call: TRBJ1-5; v_call: TRBV28; clone_size: few; cdr3_aa: CALQQVNSNQPQHF; cdr3_nt: TGTGCACTACAACAGGTCAATAGCAATCAGCCCCAGCATTTT
d_call: TRBD1; j_call: TRBJ2-7; v_call: TRBV6-5; clone_size: -; cdr3_aa: CASSSDRVSPLYEQYF; cdr3_nt: TGTGCCAGCAGTTCGGACAGGGTCTCCCCCCTCTACGAGCAGTACTTC
d_call: TRBD1; j_call: TRBJ2-2; v_call: TRBV9; clone_size: -; cdr3_aa: CASSATGVRTGELFF; cdr3_nt: TGTGCCAGCAGCGCGACAGGGGTCCGAACCGGGGAGCTGTTTTTT